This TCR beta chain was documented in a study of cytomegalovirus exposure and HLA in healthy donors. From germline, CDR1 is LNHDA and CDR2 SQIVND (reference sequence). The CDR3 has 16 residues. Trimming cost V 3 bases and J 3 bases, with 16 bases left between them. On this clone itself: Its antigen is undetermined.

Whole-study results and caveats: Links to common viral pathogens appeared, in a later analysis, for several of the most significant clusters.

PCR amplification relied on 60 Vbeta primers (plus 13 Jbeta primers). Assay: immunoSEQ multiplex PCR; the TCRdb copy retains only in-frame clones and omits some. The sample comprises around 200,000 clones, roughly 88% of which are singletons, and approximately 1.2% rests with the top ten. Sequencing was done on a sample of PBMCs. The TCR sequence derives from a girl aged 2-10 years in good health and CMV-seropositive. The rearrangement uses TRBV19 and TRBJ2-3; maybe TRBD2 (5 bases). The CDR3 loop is CASSMRAARSTDTQYF. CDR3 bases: TGTGCCAGTAGTATGCGGGCGGCCCGTAGTACAGATACGCAGTATTTT.